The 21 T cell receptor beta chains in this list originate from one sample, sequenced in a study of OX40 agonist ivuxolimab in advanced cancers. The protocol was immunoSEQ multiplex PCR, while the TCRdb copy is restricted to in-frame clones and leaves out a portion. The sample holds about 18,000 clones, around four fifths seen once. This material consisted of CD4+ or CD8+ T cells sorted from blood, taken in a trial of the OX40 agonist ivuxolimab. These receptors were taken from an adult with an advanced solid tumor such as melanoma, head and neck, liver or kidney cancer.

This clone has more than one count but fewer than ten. Written as DNA, the CDR3 is TGTGCCAGCAGCTTAGGGACAGGGGGCCCTCAAGAGACCCAGTACTTC. It codes for CASSLGTGGPQETQYF. The chain combines TRBV11-2 with TRBJ2-5; the match to TRBD1 covers 11 bases. Germline V CDR1 and CDR2: SGHAT, FQNNGV. Losses at the gene ends were 1 base for V and 2 bases for J; bases not matched to a gene: 3. The CDR3 sequence is 16 residues long. The full variable domain, with the rest looked up from reference TRBV11-2 and TRBJ2-5, is EAGVAQSPRYKIIEKRQSVAFWCNPISGHATLYWYQQILGQGPKLLIQFQNNGVVDDSQLPKDRFSAERLKGVDSTLKIQPAKLEDSAVYLCASSLGTGGPQETQYFGPGTRLLVL.

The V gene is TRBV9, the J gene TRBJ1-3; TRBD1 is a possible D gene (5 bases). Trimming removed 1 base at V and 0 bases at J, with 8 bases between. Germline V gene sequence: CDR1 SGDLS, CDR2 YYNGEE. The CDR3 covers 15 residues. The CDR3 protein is CASSVQGASGNTIYF. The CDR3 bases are TGTGCCAGCAGCGTACAGGGAGCCTCTGGAAACACCATATATTTT.

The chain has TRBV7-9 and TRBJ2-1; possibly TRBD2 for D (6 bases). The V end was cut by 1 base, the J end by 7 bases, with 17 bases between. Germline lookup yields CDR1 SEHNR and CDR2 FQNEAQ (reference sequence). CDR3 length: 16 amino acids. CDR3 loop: CASSLVGLAKSNEQFF. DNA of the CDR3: TGTGCCAGCAGCTTAGTAGGGCTAGCGAAGTCTAATGAGCAGTTCTTC. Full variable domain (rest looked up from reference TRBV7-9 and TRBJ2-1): DTGVSQNPRHKITKRGQNVTFRCDPISEHNRLYWYRQTLGQGPEFLTYFQNEAQLEKSRLLSDRFSAERPKGSFSTLEIQRTEQGDSAMYLCASSLVGLAKSNEQFFGPGTRLTVL.

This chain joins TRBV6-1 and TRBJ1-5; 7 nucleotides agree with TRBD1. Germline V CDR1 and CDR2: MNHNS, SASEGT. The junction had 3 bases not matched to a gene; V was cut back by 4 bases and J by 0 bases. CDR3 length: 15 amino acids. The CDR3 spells CASSGQGYSNQPQHF. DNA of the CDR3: TGTGCCAGCAGTGGACAGGGTTATAGCAATCAGCCCCAGCATTTT.

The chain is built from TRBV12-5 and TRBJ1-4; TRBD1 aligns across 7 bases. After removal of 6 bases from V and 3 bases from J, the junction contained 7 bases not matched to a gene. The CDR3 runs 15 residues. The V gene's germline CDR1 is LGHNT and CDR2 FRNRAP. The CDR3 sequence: CASGQYGTANEKLFF. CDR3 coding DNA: TGTGCTAGTGGCCAATACGGGACAGCTAATGAAAAACTGTTTTTT. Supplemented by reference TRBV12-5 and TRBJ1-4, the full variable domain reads DARVTQTPRHKVTEMGQEVTMRCQPILGHNTVFWYRQTMMQGLELLAYFRNRAPLDDSGMPKDRFSAEMPDATLATLKIQPSEPRDSAVYFCASGQYGTANEKLFFGSGTQLSVL.

This CDR3 is CSVLVHGYTF. CDR3 nucleotide sequence: TGCAGCGTTCTAGTCCACGGCTACACCTTC. The chain combines TRBV29-1 with TRBJ1-2; D not certain. CDR1 is SQVTM and CDR2 is ANQGSEA in the germline V gene. V was shortened by 5 bases and J by 8 bases, with 9 bases between the two germline ends. This CDR3 spans 10 amino acids.

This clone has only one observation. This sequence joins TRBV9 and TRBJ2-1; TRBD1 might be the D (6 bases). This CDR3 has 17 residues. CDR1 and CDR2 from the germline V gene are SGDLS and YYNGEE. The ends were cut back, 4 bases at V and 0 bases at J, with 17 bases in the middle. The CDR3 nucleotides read TGTGCCAGCAGCATGTCCGGGACACTCTACTCCTACAATGAGCAGTTCTTC. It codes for CASSMSGTLYSYNEQFF.

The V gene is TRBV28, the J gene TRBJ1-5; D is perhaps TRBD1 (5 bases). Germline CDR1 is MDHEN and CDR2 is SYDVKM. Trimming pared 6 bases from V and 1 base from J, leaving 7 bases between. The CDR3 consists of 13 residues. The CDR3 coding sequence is TGTGCCAGCAGCGGGGACAGCAATCAGCCCCAGCATTTT. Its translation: CASSGDSNQPQHF. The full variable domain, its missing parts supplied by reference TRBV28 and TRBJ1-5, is DVKVTQSSRYLVKRTGEKVFLECVQDMDHENMFWYRQDPGLGLRLIYFSYDVKMKEKGDIPEGYSVSREKKERFSLILESASTNQTSMYLCASSGDSNQPQHFGDGTRLSIL.

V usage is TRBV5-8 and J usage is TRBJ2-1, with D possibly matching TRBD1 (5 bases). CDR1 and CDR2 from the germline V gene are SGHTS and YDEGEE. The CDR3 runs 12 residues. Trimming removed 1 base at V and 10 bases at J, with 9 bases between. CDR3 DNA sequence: TGTGCCAGCAGCTTGAGACAGTCGGAGCAGTTCTTC. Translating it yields CASSLRQSEQFF. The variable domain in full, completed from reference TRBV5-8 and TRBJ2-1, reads EAGVTQSPTHLIKTRGQQATLRCSPISGHTSVYWYQQALGLGLQFLLWYDEGEERNRGNFPPRFSGRQFPNYSSELNVNALELEDSALYLCASSLRQSEQFFGPGTRLTVL.

CDR3 in amino acids: CASSVGDISSEAFF. The CDR3 DNA follows: TGTGCCAGCAGCGTGGGGGACATAAGCTCCGAAGCTTTCTTT. The V gene is TRBV9, the J gene TRBJ1-1; a possible D gene is TRBD1 (6 bases). The ends were cut back, 2 bases at V and 8 bases at J, with 16 bases in the middle. Germline loops: CDR1 SGDLS, CDR2 YYNGEE. The CDR3 contains 14 residues.

CDR3 nucleotide sequence: TGTGCCATCAGTGAATACGGAGAGAGCTCCTATAATTCACCCCTCCACTTT. Protein product: CAISEYGESSYNSPLHF. This chain uses TRBV10-3 with TRBJ1-6; D is uncertain. Germline V gene lookup returns CDR1 ENHRY and CDR2 SYGVKD. V was pared by 3 bases and J by 0 bases, with 12 bases between. This CDR3 has 17 residues.

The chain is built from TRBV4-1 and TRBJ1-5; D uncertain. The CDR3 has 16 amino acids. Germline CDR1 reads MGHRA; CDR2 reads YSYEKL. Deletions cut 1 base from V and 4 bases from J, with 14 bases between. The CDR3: CASSQAFRVGNQPQHF. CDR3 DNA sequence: TGCGCCAGCAGCCAAGCGTTTAGGGTGGGGAATCAGCCCCAGCATTTT.

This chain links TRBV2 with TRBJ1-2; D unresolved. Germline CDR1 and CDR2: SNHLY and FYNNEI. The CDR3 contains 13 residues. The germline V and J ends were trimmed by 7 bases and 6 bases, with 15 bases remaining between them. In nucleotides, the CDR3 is TGTGCCAGCACCCTGGACCGTAGAGATGGCTACACCTTC. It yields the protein CASTLDRRDGYTF.

In DNA, the CDR3 is TGTGCCAGTAGGGGAGAGCGGGGGGGCCGGGAGACCCAGTACTTC. Protein product: CASRGERGGRETQYF. J is TRBJ2-5 and V is TRBV19, with TRBD2 matching 10 bases. Germline V CDR1 and CDR2: LNHDA, SQIVND (reference sequence). The V segment lost 6 bases and the J segment 5 bases; nucleotides outside the gene matches: 9. This CDR3 has 15 residues.

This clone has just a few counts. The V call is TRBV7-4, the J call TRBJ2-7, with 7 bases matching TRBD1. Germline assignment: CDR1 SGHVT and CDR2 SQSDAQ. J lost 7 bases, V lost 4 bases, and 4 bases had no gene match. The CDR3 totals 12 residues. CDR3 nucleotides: TGTGCCAGCAGCTCCGGGACAGAAGAGCAGTACTTC. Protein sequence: CASSSGTEEQYF.

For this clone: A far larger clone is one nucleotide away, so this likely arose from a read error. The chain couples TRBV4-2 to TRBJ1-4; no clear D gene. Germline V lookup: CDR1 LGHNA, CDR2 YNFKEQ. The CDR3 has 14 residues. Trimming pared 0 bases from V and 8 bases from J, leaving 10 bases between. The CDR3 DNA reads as TGTGCCAGCAGCCAAGAGGGGATTGGGGAAAAACTGTTTTTT. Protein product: CASSQEGIGEKLFF.

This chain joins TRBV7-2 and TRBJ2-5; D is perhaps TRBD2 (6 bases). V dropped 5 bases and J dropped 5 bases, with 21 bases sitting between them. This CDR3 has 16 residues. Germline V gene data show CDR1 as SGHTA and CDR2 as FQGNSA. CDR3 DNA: TGTGCCAGCAGCCCTCCCGGGAGCCATCCCATGGAGACCCAGTACTTC. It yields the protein CASSPPGSHPMETQYF.

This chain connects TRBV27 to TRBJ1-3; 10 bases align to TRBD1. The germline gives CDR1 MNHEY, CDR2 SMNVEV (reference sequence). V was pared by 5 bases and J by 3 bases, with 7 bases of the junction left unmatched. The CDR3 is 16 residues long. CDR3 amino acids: CASSPLTGGFGNTIYF. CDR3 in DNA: TGTGCCAGCAGTCCGTTGACAGGGGGCTTTGGAAACACCATATATTTT.

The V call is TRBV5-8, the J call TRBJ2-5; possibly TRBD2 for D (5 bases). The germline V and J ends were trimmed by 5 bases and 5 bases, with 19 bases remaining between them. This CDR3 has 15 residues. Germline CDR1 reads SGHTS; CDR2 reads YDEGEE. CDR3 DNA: TGTGCCAGCAGACGAGGACTGGGAACTTTGGAGACCCAGTACTTC. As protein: CASRRGLGTLETQYF.

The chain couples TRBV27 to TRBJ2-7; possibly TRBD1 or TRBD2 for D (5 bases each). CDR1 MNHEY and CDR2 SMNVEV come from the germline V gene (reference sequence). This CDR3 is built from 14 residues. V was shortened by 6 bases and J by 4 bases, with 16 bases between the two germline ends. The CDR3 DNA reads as TGTGCCAGCAGCCTGGGGGTAAGAGGGTACGAGCAGTACTTC. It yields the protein CASSLGVRGYEQYF.

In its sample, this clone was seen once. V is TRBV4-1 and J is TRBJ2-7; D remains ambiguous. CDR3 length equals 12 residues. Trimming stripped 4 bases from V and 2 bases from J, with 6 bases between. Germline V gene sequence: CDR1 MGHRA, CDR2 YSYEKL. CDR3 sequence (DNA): TGCGCCAGCAGCCCGTCCACCTACGAGCAGTACTTC. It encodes CASSPSTYEQYF.